This is a list of T cell receptor beta chains from one sample in a study of cytomegalovirus exposure and HLA in healthy donors. TCRdb's copy holds only in-frame clones and misses some; the assay was immunoSEQ multiplex PCR. The profile shows over 200,000 clones, around 89% of them singletons. The sequenced sample was PBMCs. The receptors come from a woman aged 18-35 years in good health and CMV-seronegative. The CDR3 runs from the conserved cysteine through the conserved F or W. The D gene is left open where the match is weak. Some rows mark clone size as missing; the rest say once, few, many or name a class of expanded clone.

abundance	d_gene	j_gene	v_gene	CDR3aa	CDR3nt
-	-	TRBJ1-1	TRBV6-5	CATRDRRATEAFF	TGTGCCACCCGAGACAGAAGGGCCACTGAAGCTTTCTTT
-	TRBD1	TRBJ2-7	TRBV7-9	CASSLPHRQGYREQYF	TGTGCCAGCAGCTTACCCCATAGACAGGGTTACCGAGAGCAGTACTTC
-	-	TRBJ2-1	TRBV18	CASSPTTLQVYNEQFF	TGTGCCAGCTCACCAACCACTTTACAGGTTTACAATGAGCAGTTCTTC
few	-	TRBJ1-2	TRBV11-3	CASSHLEGANYGYTF	TGTGCCAGCAGCCATCTAGAGGGGGCTAACTATGGCTACACCTTC
-	TRBD2	TRBJ2-3	TRBV2	CASSELIAGTDTQYF	TGTGCCAGCAGTGAATTGATAGCGGGTACAGATACGCAGTATTTT
once	TRBD1	TRBJ1-4	TRBV6-1	CASSKDRGDEKLFF	TGTGCCAGCAGTAAAGACAGGGGGGATGAAAAACTGTTTTTT
-	TRBD1	TRBJ2-5	TRBV5-5	CASRPGQGVAETQYF	TGTGCCAGCAGACCGGGACAGGGGGTCGCGGAGACCCAGTACTTC
-	-	TRBJ2-7	TRBV4-2	CASSNTLAYEQYF	TGTGCCAGCAGCAACACCCTGGCCTACGAGCAGTACTTC
few	-	TRBJ2-3	TRBV5-8	CASSLVVGKPDTQYF	TGTGCCAGCAGCTTGGTCGTCGGGAAACCAGATACGCAGTATTTT
once	TRBD1	TRBJ1-1	TRBV4-1	CASSQGPGTGVAFF	TGCGCCAGCAGCCAAGGCCCCGGGACAGGGGTTGCTTTCTTT
-	-	TRBJ2-4	TRBV5-1	CASKTSGVTNIQYF	TGCGCCAGCAAGACATCCGGGGTCACGAACATTCAGTACTTC
-	TRBD2	TRBJ2-1	TRBV5-8	CASSPFRGTRGHEQFF	TGTGCCAGCAGCCCCTTTAGGGGGACTAGAGGGCATGAGCAGTTCTTC
-	-	TRBJ1-1	TRBV11-2	CASSLRETMNTEAFF	TGTGCCAGCAGCCTAAGGGAGACCATGAACACTGAAGCTTTCTTT
-	-	TRBJ2-4	TRBV9	CASSVSSGSNIQYF	TGTGCCAGCAGCGTGTCTAGTGGATCAAACATTCAGTACTTC
-	-	TRBJ1-3	TRBV11-3	CASSVGGGPSGNTIYF	TGTGCCAGCAGCGTCGGGGGAGGGCCCTCTGGAAACACCATATATTTT
few	-	TRBJ2-7	TRBV4-3	CASSQAKDSPYEQYF	TGCGCCAGCAGCCAAGCGAAGGACAGCCCCTACGAGCAGTACTTC
-	-	TRBJ2-7	TRBV27	CASSLRAGSYEQYF	TGTGCCAGCAGTTTGAGGGCGGGCTCCTACGAGCAGTACTTC
-	-	TRBJ2-7	TRBV29-1	CSVRLQGGDWGNEQYF	TGCAGCGTTCGCCTACAGGGAGGGGATTGGGGGAACGAGCAGTACTTC
few	-	TRBJ1-3	TRBV7-9	CASSQTLSGAGNTIYF	TGTGCCAGCAGCCAAACACTCTCAGGGGCTGGAAACACCATATATTTT
-	-	TRBJ1-4	TRBV9	CASSVGGNTNEKLFF	TGTGCCAGCAGCGTAGGAGGGAATACTAATGAAAAACTGTTTTTT